This T cell receptor beta chain was captured in a study of identical twins (dated by TCRdb to 2016 to 2017). Regarding the research as a whole: TCR alpha and beta repertoires from monozygotic twins, unrelated adults of various ages and cord blood were deep-sequenced to test whether fetal clonotypes persist. To rule out contamination, the twin experiments were replicated at different times with different library preparation protocols. What the research found in general, with its limitations: Excess twin sharing in beta out-of-frame sequences was weaker because fewer shared sequences lowered the signal-to-noise ratio. Abundant cord blood beta clonotypes carried fewer insertions; young adult naive repertoires showed a weaker similar trend, while memory repertoires showed none. Out-of-frame TCR alpha sharing in monozygotic twins was systematically underestimated by recombination models, whereas sharing between unrelated individuals was in agreement with the recombination models. Because the same donors could not be followed over many years, the conclusions depended on cross-sectional statistical analysis. Out-of-frame TCR alpha sequences shared between twins showed an excess of low generation-probability sequences compared with coincidental sharing between unrelated individuals. Invariant T cells such as MAIT and iNKT could partly confound zero-insertion analyses, though diverse VJ usage argued against this for most clonotypes.

The sample holds many counts of this clonotype. The target of this receptor is not known. Base-call qualities are not available, and no considerably larger clone is one nucleotide away. Library preparation employed 5' RACE. Sequencing used an Illumina HiSeq 2000. Template switching introduced a universal primer binding site; the final cDNA contained a unique molecular identifier, enabling accurate counting of TCR cDNA molecules. Specific primers in the conserved constant-segment region were used to synthesize first-strand cDNA for the TCR alpha and beta chains. To control for contamination, every cDNA library carried two barcodes: a SMART-Mk sample barcode plus Illumina barcodes. TruSeq adapter sequences along with Illumina sample barcodes were introduced in two successive PCR steps. The Illumina HiSeq platform was used with custom primers to sequence TCR alpha and beta cDNA libraries. Concerning the study's data processing: MiGEC was used to process raw reads and extract unique molecular identifiers, and MiXCR was used to find CDR3 positions. For each individual, recombination models were inferred using an EM algorithm with the repgenHMM and IGoR tools. The tcR package in R was used for shared clonotype analysis, with sharing normalized by the product of cloneset sizes. To study raw recombination free of thymic and clonal selection effects, out-of-frame nonproductive sequences were analyzed. TCRdb redid the processing of the public reads, applying fastp at Q25 and MiXCR, and retained in-frame beta chains. Rows are combined by CDR3 protein, so each entry shows the most common genes and DNA. Here the V and J calls rest on TCRdb's processing, not on the authors' analysis. Recorded for this sample are nearly 650,000 distinct CDR3 sequences; roughly 7.1% of them occurred a single time. The ten largest clones take up over 1.5% of the sample.

Including cysteine and phenylalanine, the CDR3 has 15 amino acids. Only the CDR3 DNA stays, 45 bases, in frame from base 1. V ends up 0 bases short and J 4 bases short, with an unmatched junction base count of 5. In the germline V gene, CDR1 corresponds to SGHRS and CDR2 to YFSETQ. Every donor was a healthy Caucasian. Three pairs of female monozygotic twins, all aged about 18 to 29 years, were included in the twin cohort. The RNA used for TCR libraries was isolated from peripheral blood mononuclear cells. Separately, the same data were catalogued under a study of yellow fever vaccine responses in identical twins. From the second report: The T cell response to vaccination in identical twins was reported by the authors to appear partly convergent and partly personalized. The study precisely tracked vaccine-responding T cell clones in identical twins.

The sequenced sample consisted of PBMCs. This chain is built from TRBV5-1 and TRBJ2-7; 9 central bases correspond to TRBD2. This receptor was identified in a woman aged 18-29 years in good health. The CDR3 region reads CASSLGPSGIYEQYF. The DNA is TGCGCCAGCAGCTTGGGACCTAGCGGGATTTACGAGCAGTACTTC.